Below are 28 T cell receptor beta chains sequenced from a single sample in a study of technical replicates of blood from a few donors. The repertoire was sequenced with immunoSEQ multiplex PCR; TCRdb's copy has only in-frame clones and lacks some. The table shows 53,000 or so clones, with about 93% occurring only once. Material: PBMCs. The receptor source for this set is a human donor in good health. Some clones in this sample may be carry-over from other donors' samples.

The gene calls are TRBV4-3 and TRBJ1-6, with 9 bases identical to TRBD1. J was trimmed by 7 bases and V by 0 bases; bases with no gene match: 1. CDR3 length: 15 amino acids. Germline CDR1 LGHNA, CDR2 YSLEER. The CDR3 loop reads CASSQEGQGNSPLHF. DNA of the CDR3: TGCGCCAGCAGCCAAGAGGGACAGGGAAATTCACCCCTCCACTTT.

This clone is a singleton in its sample. CDR3: CASSPNQGPGANVLTF. As DNA, the CDR3 is TGTGCCAGCTCACCAAATCAGGGGCCTGGGGCCAACGTCCTGACTTTC. This sequence joins TRBV18 and TRBJ2-6; D is possibly TRBD1 (6 bases). The CDR3 runs to 16 residues. Germline V gives CDR1 KGHSH, CDR2 LQKENI. The germline V and J ends were trimmed by 2 bases and 2 bases, with 10 bases remaining between them.

The rearrangement links TRBV6-5 to TRBJ1-5; D possibly corresponds to TRBD1 (5 bases). CDR1 is MNHEY, CDR2 SVGAGI, per germline. The CDR3 is 15 amino acids. Trimming cost V 0 bases and J 7 bases, with 13 bases left between them. CDR3 region: CASSYSGGSGQPQHF. The CDR3 DNA reads TGTGCCAGCAGTTACTCGGGGGGTTCGGGACAGCCCCAGCATTTT.

J is TRBJ1-1 and V is TRBV5-1; 11 bases align to TRBD1. With V trimmed by 5 bases and J by 5 bases, 5 bases remained unmatched. CDR1 SGHRS and CDR2 YFSETQ come from the germline V gene. The CDR3 runs 14 residues. CDR3 bases: TGCGCCAGCAGACGGACAGGGGGCTCAACTGAAGCTTTCTTT. It specifies CASRRTGGSTEAFF.

This clone was recorded only once. V usage is TRBV18 and J usage is TRBJ2-7; 7 bases match TRBD2. Germline V gene sequence: CDR1 KGHSH, CDR2 LQKENI. V lost 2 bases, J lost 7 bases, and 23 bases stayed unmatched. The CDR3 runs 19 residues. The CDR3 region is CASSPGKTSVPSDRGEQYF. The DNA of the CDR3 is TGTGCCAGCTCACCAGGGAAAACTAGCGTTCCGTCCGATCGTGGGGAGCAGTACTTC.

The chain has TRBV4-2 and TRBJ2-2, with D possibly matching TRBD2 (5 bases). The CDR3 is made up of 15 amino acids. CDR1 LGHNA and CDR2 YNFKEQ come from the germline V gene. The ends were cut back, 4 bases at V and 1 base at J, with 10 bases in the middle. CDR3 loop: CASSPYRGNTGELFF. CDR3 DNA: TGTGCCAGCAGCCCCTATCGGGGGAACACCGGGGAGCTGTTTTTT.

The chain joins TRBV19 to TRBJ1-1; 7 bases agree with TRBD1. The CDR3 has 14 amino acids. Germline V gene sequence: CDR1 LNHDA, CDR2 SQIVND (reference sequence). With V trimmed by 1 base and J by 4 bases, 3 bases remained unmatched. The CDR3 protein is CASSIGDSSTEAFF. As DNA, the CDR3 is TGTGCCAGTAGTATAGGGGACAGCTCCACTGAAGCTTTCTTT. Filled out from reference TRBV19 and TRBJ1-1, the complete variable domain reads DGGITQSPKYLFRKEGQNVTLSCEQNLNHDAMYWYRQDPGQGLRLIYYSQIVNDFQKGDIAEGYSVSREKKESFPLTVTSAQKNPTAFYLCASSIGDSSTEAFFGQGTRLTVV.

J is TRBJ2-2 and V is TRBV7-3; 7 positions agree with TRBD1. Trimming at V came to 6 bases and at J to 4 bases, leaving 5 bases not matched to a gene. Germline loops: CDR1 SGHTA, CDR2 FQGTGA. This CDR3 contains 14 residues. The CDR3 is CASRRQGGTGELFF. In nucleotides, the CDR3 is TGTGCCAGCAGGCGACAGGGCGGCACCGGGGAGCTGTTTTTT. Variable domain in full (rest from reference TRBV7-3 and TRBJ2-2): GAGVSQTPSNKVTEKGKYVELRCDPISGHTALYWYRQSLGQGPEFLIYFQGTGAADDSGLPNDRFFAVRPEGSVSTLKIQRTERGDSAVYLCASRRQGGTGELFFGEGSRLTVL.

The chain combines TRBV5-1 with TRBJ2-7, with TRBD1 matching over 8 bases. Germline trimming cut 3 bases from V and 7 bases from J; bases unmatched to any gene: 6. The CDR3 covers 13 residues. Germline V lookup: CDR1 SGHRS, CDR2 YFSETQ. CDR3 sequence (DNA): TGCGCCAGCAGCTCGAGGACAGGGTGGGAGCAGTACTTC. It yields the protein CASSSRTGWEQYF.

The rearrangement links TRBV7-2 to TRBJ2-2, with unresolved D. From germline, CDR1 is SGHTA and CDR2 FQGNSA. The CDR3 is 14 amino acids. V shed 1 base and J shed 2 bases, with 5 bases lying between them. CDR3 region: CASSLGLNTGELFF. As DNA, the CDR3 is TGTGCCAGCAGCTTAGGACTTAACACCGGGGAGCTGTTTTTT.

The V gene is TRBV7-2, the J gene TRBJ1-2; no firm D call. The CDR3 length is 13 residues. V dropped 3 bases and J dropped 6 bases, with 11 bases sitting between them. CDR1 is SGHTA, CDR2 FQGNSA, per germline. This chain's CDR3 is CASSFPGRDGYTF. The CDR3 coding sequence is TGTGCCAGCAGCTTCCCTGGGAGGGATGGCTACACCTTC.

The gene calls are TRBV6-5 and TRBJ2-7, with 7 nucleotides matching TRBD2. Germline CDR1 and CDR2: MNHEY and SVGAGI. The CDR3 runs to 14 residues. V lost 6 bases, J lost 9 bases, and 14 bases stayed unmatched. CDR3 sequence: CASRVAGPSSGQYF. CDR3 in DNA: TGTGCCAGCAGAGTAGCGGGCCCCTCCTCAGGGCAGTACTTC.

The chain uses TRBV5-8 and TRBJ1-3; D is ambiguous. The CDR3 is 12 amino acids. CDR1 SGHTS and CDR2 YDEGEE come from the germline V gene. V was cut by 4 bases and J by 4 bases, with 6 bases left in between. The CDR3 loop reads CASSPGGNTIYF. CDR3 coding DNA: TGTGCCAGCAGCCCCGGGGGAAACACCATATATTTT.

The chain links TRBV2 to TRBJ2-7; D is uncertain. The CDR3 extends over 11 amino acids. The V gene's germline CDR1 is SNHLY and CDR2 FYNNEI. The V end was cut by 6 bases, the J end by 5 bases, with 8 bases between. The CDR3: CASSELNEQYF. The CDR3, as DNA: TGTGCCAGCAGCGAACTTAACGAGCAGTACTTC.

This sequence joins TRBV28 and TRBJ1-2, with D perhaps matching TRBD1 (5 bases). This CDR3 spans 15 amino acids. Trimming stripped 1 base from V and 4 bases from J, with 13 bases between. Germline values: CDR1 MDHEN, CDR2 SYDVKM. Here the CDR3 DNA reads TGTGCCAGCAGTTTATCAACCGCAGGGTCCTATGGCTACACCTTC. Translation: CASSLSTAGSYGYTF.

V usage is TRBV4-2 and J usage is TRBJ1-6; possibly TRBD1 for D (5 bases). Trimming stripped 1 base from V and 14 bases from J, with 18 bases between. Germline lookup yields CDR1 LGHNA and CDR2 YNFKEQ. The CDR3 totals 15 residues. CDR3 amino acids: CASSQVDSGRSALHF. In nucleotides, the CDR3 is TGTGCCAGCAGCCAAGTAGACAGTGGGCGCTCGGCCCTCCACTTT.

This sequence joins TRBV12-5 and TRBJ1-5; a possible D gene is TRBD1 (5 bases). Per the germline V gene, CDR1 is LGHNT and CDR2 is FRNRAP. There are 13 residues in the CDR3. The V and J ends lost 6 bases and 9 bases respectively, with 15 bases between them. DNA for the CDR3: TGTGCTAGTGGGCGGGAGGGAAGGGGGCCCCAGCATTTT. This codes for CASGREGRGPQHF.

This clone came up once. The chain combines TRBV2 with TRBJ2-5; 14 bases match TRBD2. The CDR3 has 16 residues. After removal of 6 bases from V and 4 bases from J, the junction contained 7 bases not matched to a gene. CDR1 and CDR2 (germline): SNHLY, FYNNEI. The chain's CDR3 is CASSPGTSGSPETQYF. The CDR3 region has the DNA TGTGCCAGCAGCCCAGGGACTAGCGGGAGCCCAGAGACCCAGTACTTC. The complete variable domain, with remaining parts taken from reference TRBV2 and TRBJ2-5, reads EPEVTQTPSHQVTQMGQEVILRCVPISNHLYFYWYRQILGQKVEFLVSFYNNEISEKSEIFDDQFSVERPDGSNFTLKIRSTKLEDSAMYFCASSPGTSGSPETQYFGPGTRLLVL.

In the case of this clone: Other DNA variants within this sample encode the same CDR3. The CDR3 DNA is TGCAGTGCTAGGTCGACAGATACGCAGTATTTT. Translation gives CSARSTDTQYF. The V gene is TRBV20-1, the J gene TRBJ2-3; D unclear. Germline-derived CDR1 and CDR2 are DFQATT and SNEGSKA (reference sequence). The CDR3 is 11 amino acids. V was shortened by 3 bases and J by 3 bases, with 4 bases between the two germline ends.

This sequence joins TRBV20-1 and TRBJ2-7, with D maybe TRBD1 (5 bases). CDR1 is DFQATT, CDR2 SNEGSKA, per germline (reference sequence). The V end lost 6 bases, the J end lost 1 base, and 7 bases lay between the germline ends. This CDR3 comprises 11 residues. The CDR3 sequence: CSAQESYEQYF. The CDR3, as DNA: TGCAGTGCACAGGAGTCCTACGAGCAGTACTTC.

J is TRBJ1-2 and V is TRBV19, with 9 bases identical to TRBD1. Germline V gene data show CDR1 as LNHDA and CDR2 as SQIVND (reference sequence). The CDR3 is 14 amino acids. Trimming removed 4 bases from V and 4 bases from J; junction bases left unmatched: 4. The CDR3 region is CASSTRTGAYGYTF. As DNA, the CDR3 is TGTGCCAGTAGTACTAGGACAGGGGCCTATGGCTACACCTTC.

This rearrangement joins TRBV4-1 to TRBJ1-5; TRBD1 is a possible D gene (5 bases). Between the trimmed V and J ends, which lost 0 bases and 9 bases, there was a span of 9 bases. Germline V gene data show CDR1 as MGHRA and CDR2 as YSYEKL. The CDR3 is 13 amino acids. CDR3 in DNA: TGCGCCAGCAGCCAAGATCGGGGACTGCCCCAGCATTTT. It yields the protein CASSQDRGLPQHF.

This clone was picked up one time. V is TRBV7-6 and J is TRBJ2-7; the match to TRBD2 covers 7 bases. Germline V lookup: CDR1 SGHVS, CDR2 FNYEAQ. J lost 7 bases, V lost 2 bases, and 11 bases had no gene match. The length of the CDR3 is 15 residues. CDR3 nucleotides: TGTGCCAGCAGCTTATCGGGAGGTGGACTCTGGGAGCAGTACTTC. It codes for CASSLSGGGLWEQYF.

In its sample, this clone was seen once. This rearrangement joins TRBV7-2 to TRBJ2-5; D is possibly TRBD2 (5 bases). The germline V and J ends were trimmed by 4 bases and 2 bases, with 14 bases remaining between them. The V gene's germline CDR1 is SGHTA and CDR2 FQGNSA. The CDR3 length is 15 residues. The CDR3 here is CASSSKAGPQETQYF. In nucleotides, the CDR3 is TGTGCCAGCAGCTCGAAGGCGGGCCCGCAAGAGACCCAGTACTTC.

The chain recombines TRBV19 with TRBJ1-1; D remains ambiguous. This CDR3 contains 14 residues. Germline-derived CDR1 and CDR2 are LNHDA and SQIVND (reference sequence). Trimming removed 10 bases at V and 0 bases at J, with 15 bases between. The CDR3 nucleotides are TGTGCCACCCGGAGAGGGCTCATGAACACTGAAGCTTTCTTT. Residues: CATRRGLMNTEAFF.

This clone showed up just once. The CDR3, as DNA: TGCAGCGTTGATGGCCACCCCAACTACAATGAGCAGTTCTTC. Residues: CSVDGHPNYNEQFF. The chain recombines TRBV29-1 with TRBJ2-1; no reliable D call. Trimming shortened V by 3 bases and J by 3 bases, and 12 bases separated the two germline ends. The length of the CDR3 is 14 residues. CDR1 and CDR2 (germline): SQVTM, ANQGSEA.

V is TRBV5-6 and J is TRBJ2-7; 10 nucleotides align to TRBD1. The J segment lost 7 bases and the V segment lost 4 bases, leaving 8 bases of the junction unmatched. Germline loops: CDR1 SGHDT, CDR2 YYEEEE. The CDR3 has 14 residues. The CDR3 is CASSKPGQGREQYF. The CDR3 coding sequence is TGTGCCAGCAGCAAGCCGGGACAGGGGCGGGAGCAGTACTTC.

The chain's CDR3 is CASSQDLGINSPLHF. The CDR3 bases are TGTGCCAGCAGCCAAGATCTGGGCATTAATTCACCCCTCCACTTT. V is TRBV4-2 and J is TRBJ1-6; D call uncertain. Trimming took 0 bases from V and 6 from J, leaving 9 bases between them. The CDR3 extends over 15 amino acids. Germline V gives CDR1 LGHNA, CDR2 YNFKEQ.